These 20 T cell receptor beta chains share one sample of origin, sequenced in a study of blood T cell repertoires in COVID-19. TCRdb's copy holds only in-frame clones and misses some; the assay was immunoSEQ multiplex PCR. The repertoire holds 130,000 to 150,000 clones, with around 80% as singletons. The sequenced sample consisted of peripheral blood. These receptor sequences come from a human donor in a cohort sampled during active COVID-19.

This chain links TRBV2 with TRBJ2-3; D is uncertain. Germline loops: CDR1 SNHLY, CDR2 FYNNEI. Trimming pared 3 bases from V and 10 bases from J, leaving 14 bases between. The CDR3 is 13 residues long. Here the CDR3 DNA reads TGTGCCAGCAGTGATGGCTGGCTGCCTCCGCAGTATTTT. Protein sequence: CASSDGWLPPQYF.

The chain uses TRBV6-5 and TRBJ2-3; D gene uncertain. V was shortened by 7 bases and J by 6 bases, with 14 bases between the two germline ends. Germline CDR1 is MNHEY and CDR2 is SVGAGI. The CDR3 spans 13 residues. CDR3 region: CASTPPRSDTQYF. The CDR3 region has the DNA TGTGCCAGCACCCCTCCCCGGTCCGATACGCAGTATTTT.

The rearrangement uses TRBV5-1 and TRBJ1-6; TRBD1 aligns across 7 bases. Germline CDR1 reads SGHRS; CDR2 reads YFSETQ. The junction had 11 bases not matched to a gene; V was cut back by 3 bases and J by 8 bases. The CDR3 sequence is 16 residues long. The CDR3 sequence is CASSSHQGVADSPLHF. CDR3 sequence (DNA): TGCGCCAGCAGCTCCCACCAGGGGGTCGCGGATTCACCCCTCCACTTT.

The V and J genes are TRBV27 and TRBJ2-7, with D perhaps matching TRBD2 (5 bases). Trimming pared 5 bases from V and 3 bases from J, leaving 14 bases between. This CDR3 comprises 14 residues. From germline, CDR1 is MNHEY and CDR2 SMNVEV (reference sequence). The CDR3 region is CASSVTGFSYEQYF. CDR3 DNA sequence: TGTGCCAGCAGTGTGACGGGGTTCAGCTACGAGCAGTACTTC.

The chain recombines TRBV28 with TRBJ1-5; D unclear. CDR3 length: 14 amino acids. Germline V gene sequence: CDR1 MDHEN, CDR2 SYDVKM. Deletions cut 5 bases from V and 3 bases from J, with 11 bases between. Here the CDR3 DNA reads TGTGCCAGCAGTAGAGGACTGTCCAATCAGCCCCAGCATTTT. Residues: CASSRGLSNQPQHF. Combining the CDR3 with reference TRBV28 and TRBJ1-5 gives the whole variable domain DVKVTQSSRYLVKRTGEKVFLECVQDMDHENMFWYRQDPGLGLRLIYFSYDVKMKEKGDIPEGYSVSREKKERFSLILESASTNQTSMYLCASSRGLSNQPQHFGDGTRLSIL.

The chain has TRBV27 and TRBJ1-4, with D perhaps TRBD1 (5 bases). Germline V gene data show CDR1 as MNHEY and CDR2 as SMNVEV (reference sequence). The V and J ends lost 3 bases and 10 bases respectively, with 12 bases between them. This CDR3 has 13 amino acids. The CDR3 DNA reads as TGTGCCAGCAGTTTGACGGACACGGGAAAACTGTTTTTT. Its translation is CASSLTDTGKLFF.

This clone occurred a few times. The DNA of the CDR3 is TGCGCCAGCAGCTTGGCGGGCGGGGGTGCGGAGACCCAGTACTTC. Translation gives CASSLAGGGAETQYF. The chain employs TRBV5-1 and TRBJ2-5, with TRBD2 identical over 7 bases. The ends lost 0 bases at V and 5 bases at J; junction bases unmatched: 7. Germline V gene lookup returns CDR1 SGHRS and CDR2 YFSETQ. The CDR3 totals 15 residues.

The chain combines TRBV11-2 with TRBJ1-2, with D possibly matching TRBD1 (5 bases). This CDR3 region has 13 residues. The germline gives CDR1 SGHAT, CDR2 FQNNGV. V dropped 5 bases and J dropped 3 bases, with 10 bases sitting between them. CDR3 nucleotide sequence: TGTGCCAGCAGCAGGGGATTTGACTATGGCTACACCTTC. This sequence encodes CASSRGFDYGYTF.

The CDR3 protein is CASSVAQGGIDRIYLYGYTF. The CDR3 nucleotides are TGTGCCAGCAGCGTAGCCCAAGGGGGAATAGACAGGATCTATCTTTATGGCTACACCTTC. The chain has TRBV9 and TRBJ1-2, with D perhaps matching TRBD1 (6 bases). CDR3 length: 20 amino acids. The V end lost 0 bases, the J end lost 5 bases, and 29 bases lay between the germline ends. The germline gives CDR1 SGDLS, CDR2 YYNGEE. Full variable domain (remainder filled in from reference TRBV9 and TRBJ1-2): DSGVTQTPKHLITATGQRVTLRCSPRSGDLSVYWYQQSLDQGLQFLIQYYNGEERAKGNILERFSAQQFPDLHSELNLSSLELGDSALYFCASSVAQGGIDRIYLYGYTFGSGTRLTVV.

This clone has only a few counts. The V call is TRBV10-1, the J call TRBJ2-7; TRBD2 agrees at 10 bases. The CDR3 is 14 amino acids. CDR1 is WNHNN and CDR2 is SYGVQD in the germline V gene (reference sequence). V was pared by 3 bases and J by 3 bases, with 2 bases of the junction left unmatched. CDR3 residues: CASSERTSGYEQYF. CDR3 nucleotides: TGCGCCAGCAGTGAAAGGACTAGCGGCTACGAGCAGTACTTC.

The CDR3 nucleotides are TGCGCCAGCAGCTTCTCCGGGACAGAAGCCACAGATACGCAGTATTTT. It encodes CASSFSGTEATDTQYF. The chain links TRBV5-1 to TRBJ2-3, with 7 nucleotides matching TRBD1. CDR1 is SGHRS, CDR2 YFSETQ, per germline. Trimming at V came to 2 bases and at J to 2 bases, leaving 8 bases not matched to a gene. CDR3 length: 16 amino acids.

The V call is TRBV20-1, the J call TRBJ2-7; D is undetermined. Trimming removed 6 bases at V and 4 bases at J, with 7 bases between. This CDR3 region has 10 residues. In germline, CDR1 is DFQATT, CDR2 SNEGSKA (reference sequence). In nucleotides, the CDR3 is TGCAGTGCACTTGAATACGAGCAGTACTTC. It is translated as CSALEYEQYF.

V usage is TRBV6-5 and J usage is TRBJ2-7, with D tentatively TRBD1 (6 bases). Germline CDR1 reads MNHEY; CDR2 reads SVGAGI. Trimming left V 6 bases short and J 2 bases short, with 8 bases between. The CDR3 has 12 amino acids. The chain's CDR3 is CASRGGPYEQYF. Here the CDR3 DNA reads TGTGCCAGCAGAGGGGGACCCTACGAGCAGTACTTC.

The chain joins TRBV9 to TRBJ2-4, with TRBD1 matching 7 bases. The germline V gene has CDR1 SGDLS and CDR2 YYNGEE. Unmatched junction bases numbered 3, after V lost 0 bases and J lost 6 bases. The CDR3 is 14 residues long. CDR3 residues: CASSVVGQSNIQYF. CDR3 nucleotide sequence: TGTGCCAGCAGCGTAGTGGGACAGTCAAACATTCAGTACTTC. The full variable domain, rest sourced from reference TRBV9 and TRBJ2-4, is DSGVTQTPKHLITATGQRVTLRCSPRSGDLSVYWYQQSLDQGLQFLIQYYNGEERAKGNILERFSAQQFPDLHSELNLSSLELGDSALYFCASSVVGQSNIQYFGAGTRLSVL.

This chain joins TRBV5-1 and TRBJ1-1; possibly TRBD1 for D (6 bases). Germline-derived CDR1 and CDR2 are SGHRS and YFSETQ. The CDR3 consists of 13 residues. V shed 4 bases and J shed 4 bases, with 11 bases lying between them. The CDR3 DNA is TGCGCCAGCAGCAGAACAGGGCTCACTGAAGCTTTCTTT. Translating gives CASSRTGLTEAFF.

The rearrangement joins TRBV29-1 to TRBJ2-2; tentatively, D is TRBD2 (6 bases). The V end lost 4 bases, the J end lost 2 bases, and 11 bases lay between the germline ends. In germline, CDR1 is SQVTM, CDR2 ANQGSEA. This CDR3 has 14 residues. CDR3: CSVGGTYNTGELFF. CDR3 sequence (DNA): TGCAGCGTTGGTGGGACTTACAACACCGGGGAGCTGTTTTTT.

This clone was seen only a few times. Here the CDR3 reads CASNLGGGTEAFF. CDR3 DNA sequence: TGTGCCAGCAACCTCGGGGGAGGCACTGAAGCTTTCTTT. V usage is TRBV5-6 and J usage is TRBJ1-1, with D tentatively TRBD1 (5 bases). CDR1 and CDR2 from the germline V gene are SGHDT and YYEEEE. The CDR3 runs to 13 residues. Between the trimmed V and J ends, which lost 6 bases and 4 bases, there was a span of 13 bases.

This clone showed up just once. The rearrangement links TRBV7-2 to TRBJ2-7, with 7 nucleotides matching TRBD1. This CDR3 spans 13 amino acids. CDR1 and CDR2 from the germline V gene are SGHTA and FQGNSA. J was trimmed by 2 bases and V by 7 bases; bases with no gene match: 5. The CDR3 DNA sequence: TGTGCCAGCACCAGACAGGGAACCTACGAGCAGTACTTC. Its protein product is CASTRQGTYEQYF.

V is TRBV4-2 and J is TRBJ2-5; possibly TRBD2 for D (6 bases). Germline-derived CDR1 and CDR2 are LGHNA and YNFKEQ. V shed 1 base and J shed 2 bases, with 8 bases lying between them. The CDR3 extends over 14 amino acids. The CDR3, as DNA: TGTGCCAGCAGCCAAGGTGCGGGGCAAGAGACCCAGTACTTC. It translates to CASSQGAGQETQYF.

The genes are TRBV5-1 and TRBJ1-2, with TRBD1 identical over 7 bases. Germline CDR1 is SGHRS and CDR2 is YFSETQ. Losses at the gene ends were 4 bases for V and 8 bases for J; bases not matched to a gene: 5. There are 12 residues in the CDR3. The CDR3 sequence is CASSVDRDGYTF. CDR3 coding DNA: TGCGCCAGCAGCGTAGACAGGGACGGCTACACCTTC.